Below are 25 T cell receptor beta chains sequenced from a single sample in a study of T-cell memory formation after mild COVID-19. In TCRdb, the 5' RACE reads were re-called with MiXCR into one record per CDR3 protein. Here the sample spans approximately 180,000 distinct CDR3 sequences, about a sixth being singletons. Input material: PBMCs or a T cell subset sorted from them (not recorded which). The origin of the receptors is an adult woman who had mild COVID-19 (a few samples of this study predate the infection). Cell type and time point are not known.

This clonotype was picked up a small number of times. The chain has TRBV9 and TRBJ2-1; D is possibly TRBD2 (7 bases). There are 15 residues in the CDR3. Per germline, CDR1 SGDLS and CDR2 YYNGEE. Trimming stripped 0 bases from V and 5 bases from J, with 12 bases between. CDR3 bases: TGTGCCAGCAGCGTAGTGGGGGGGCCAAACAATGAGCAGTTCTTC. Its protein is CASSVVGGPNNEQFF.

This sequence joins TRBV9 and TRBJ2-3, with no clear D. Germline V gives CDR1 SGDLS, CDR2 YYNGEE. The CDR3 runs to 12 residues. V lost 0 bases and J 4 bases, leaving 3 bases between the germline ends. This chain's CDR3 is CASSVVSDTQYF. CDR3 DNA sequence: TGTGCCAGCAGCGTAGTGTCAGATACGCAGTATTTT.

This clonotype was seen more than once but under ten times. The chain couples TRBV6-5 to TRBJ1-1; D gene unclear. The CDR3 loop spans 14 amino acids. Germline lookup yields CDR1 MNHEY and CDR2 SVGAGI. The V end lost 5 bases, the J end lost 2 bases, and 12 bases lay between the germline ends. In DNA form, the CDR3 reads TGTGCCAGCAGTAAACTAGGGCTTAACACTGAAGCTTTCTTT. Encoded protein: CASSKLGLNTEAFF.

The chain couples TRBV20-1 to TRBJ2-3, with 8 bases lining up with TRBD2. The length of the CDR3 is 15 residues. The germline V gene encodes CDR1 DFQATT and CDR2 SNEGSKA (reference sequence). V shed 3 bases and J 0 bases; nucleotides not matched to a gene: 5. Here the CDR3 DNA reads TGCAGTGCTAGGAGAACTAGCGGTAGCACAGATACGCAGTATTTT. Translation: CSARRTSGSTDTQYF.

This clonotype has a handful of counts. A junction boundary mismatches the germline segment, possibly from a read error. The J gene is TRBJ2-4, the V gene TRBV7-2, with a weak D call TRBD2 (7 bases). CDR3 length: 17 residues. Germline CDR1 is SGHTA and CDR2 is FQGNSA. In DNA, the CDR3 is TGTGCCAACAGCTTACCGGCGGGGGCTCTAGCCAAAAACATTCAGTACTTC. Translation: CANSLPAGALAKNIQYF.

The chain recombines TRBV6-6 with TRBJ1-4; TRBD1 matches 9 bases. This CDR3 has 12 residues. The ends lost 8 bases at V and 8 bases at J; junction bases unmatched: 3. Germline CDR1 and CDR2: MNHNY and SVGAGI (reference sequence). The CDR3 DNA is TGTGCCAGCGGACAGGGGCGCGAAAAACTGTTTTTT. Its translation is CASGQGREKLFF.

This clonotype was detected ten times or more. CDR3 in amino acids: CASSLELGLLNNEQFF. CDR3 sequence (DNA): TGTGCCAGCAGTCTCGAACTTGGACTTCTTAACAATGAGCAGTTCTTC. This rearrangement joins TRBV6-1 to TRBJ2-1; the D gene is possibly TRBD2 (5 bases). Trimming removed 5 bases at V and 5 bases at J, with 19 bases between. Germline loops: CDR1 MNHNS, CDR2 SASEGT. This CDR3 is built from 16 residues.

This chain uses TRBV18 with TRBJ2-7; tentatively, D is TRBD1 or TRBD2 (7 bases each). Germline CDR1 is KGHSH and CDR2 is LQKENI. V lost 5 bases and J lost 5, with 13 bases in between. The CDR3 extends over 13 amino acids. The CDR3 loop reads CASSAQGGNEQYF. CDR3 bases: TGTGCCAGCTCAGCCCAGGGGGGGAACGAGCAGTACTTC.

This clonotype was found a few times. The V call is TRBV20-1, the J call TRBJ1-4, with 9 bases identical to TRBD1. Germline values: CDR1 DFQATT, CDR2 SNEGSKA (reference sequence). This CDR3 has 14 amino acids. The V and J ends lost 3 bases and 7 bases, in that order; junction bases with no gene match: 6. DNA of the CDR3: TGCAGTGCTAGCCGGGGACAGGGTAGTGAAAAACTGTTTTTT. As protein: CSASRGQGSEKLFF.

This clonotype came up many times. The V and J genes are TRBV5-1 and TRBJ2-1; weak D call: TRBD2 (5 bases). This CDR3 comprises 15 residues. Germline V CDR1 and CDR2: SGHRS, YFSETQ. The V end lost 0 bases, the J end lost 0 bases, and 7 bases lay between the germline ends. This chain's CDR3 is CASSLEAVSYNEQFF. Here the CDR3 DNA reads TGCGCCAGCAGCTTGGAAGCGGTCTCCTACAATGAGCAGTTCTTC.

About this clonotype: Sequence at one end of the junction differs from germline and may be a read error. This chain connects TRBV25-1 to TRBJ2-7, with TRBD2 identical over 10 bases. This CDR3 region has 14 residues. Germline CDR1 is MGHDK and CDR2 is SYGVNS. The CDR3 nucleotides are TGTGCCAGCAGTGAGGGGAGGGCTAGCGGGAGATTGGACTTC. It encodes CASSEGRASGRLDF.

As DNA, the CDR3 is TGCAGCGTTGAGACAGGAGATGGCTACACCTTC. Its translation: CSVETGDGYTF. The chain combines TRBV29-1 with TRBJ1-2; TRBD1 might be the D (6 bases). This CDR3 is 11 amino acids long. V shed 3 bases and J shed 6 bases, with 8 bases lying between them. Per the germline V gene, CDR1 is SQVTM and CDR2 is ANQGSEA. Combining the CDR3 with reference TRBV29-1 and TRBJ1-2 gives the whole variable domain SAVISQKPSRDICQRGTSLTIQCQVDSQVTMMFWYRQQPGQSLTLIATANQGSEATYESGFVIDKFPISRPNLTFSTLTVSNMSPEDSSIYLCSVETGDGYTFGSGTRLTVV.

Many counts were recorded for this clonotype. The CDR3 here is CASSMYPNEQYF. CDR3 DNA: TGTGCCAGCAGTATGTACCCCAACGAGCAGTACTTC. The chain employs TRBV5-5 and TRBJ2-7; no reliable D call. Germline V gene data show CDR1 as SGHKS and CDR2 as YYEKEE (reference sequence). The CDR3 totals 12 residues. V was trimmed by 5 bases and J by 5 bases, leaving 11 bases between them.

This clonotype was recorded at least ten times. This chain links TRBV6-6 with TRBJ2-5; no clear D. Trimming cost V 7 bases and J 3 bases, with 6 bases left between them. Germline V lookup: CDR1 MNHNY, CDR2 SVGAGI (reference sequence). The CDR3 runs to 11 residues. The CDR3 DNA sequence: TGTGCCAGCACTTCAAAAGAGACCCAGTACTTC. Protein: CASTSKETQYF.

Only a few counts were recorded for this clonotype. J is TRBJ1-1 and V is TRBV12-3 or TRBV12-4, with TRBD1 matching over 7 bases. Germline trimming cut 6 bases from V and 1 base from J; bases unmatched to any gene: 5. This CDR3 is 14 amino acids long. In nucleotides, the CDR3 is TGTGCCAGCAGATGGGCAGGGGGGAACACTGAAGCTTTCTTT. Translated, it gives CASRWAGGNTEAFF.

The chain is built from TRBV10-3 and TRBJ2-7; D is possibly TRBD1 (7 bases). V lost 4 bases to trimming and J lost 2 bases, with 15 bases between them. The CDR3 is made up of 15 amino acids. Germline V CDR1 and CDR2: ENHRY, SYGVKD. CDR3 amino acids: CAISGGTEDPYEQYF. CDR3 DNA sequence: TGTGCCATCAGTGGCGGGACAGAGGATCCCTACGAGCAGTACTTC.

V and J are TRBV7-6 and TRBJ2-7; D unresolved. This CDR3 contains 15 residues. The germline CDR1 and CDR2 sequences are SGHVS and FNYEAQ. V was cut by 5 bases and J by 3 bases, with 17 bases left in between. The chain's CDR3 is CASSPMATSGYEQYF. The CDR3 DNA is TGTGCCAGCAGCCCGATGGCGACGTCAGGCTACGAGCAGTACTTC.

The sample holds a few counts of this clonotype. The chain recombines TRBV27 with TRBJ2-5, with a tentative D call TRBD1 (5 bases). The CDR3 totals 17 residues. Germline V gene lookup returns CDR1 MNHEY and CDR2 SMNVEV (reference sequence). V dropped 2 bases and J dropped 0 bases, with 16 bases sitting between them. The CDR3 sequence is CASSLPPTPGYQETQYF. The CDR3 DNA reads TGTGCCAGCAGTTTACCTCCGACCCCAGGGTACCAAGAGACCCAGTACTTC.

The chain links TRBV6-6 to TRBJ1-3; no definite D call. The CDR3 runs 14 residues. The ends were cut back, 5 bases at V and 6 bases at J, with 14 bases in the middle. CDR1 and CDR2 from the germline V gene are MNHNY and SVGAGI (reference sequence). DNA for the CDR3: TGTGCCAGCAGTCAGACCCCGGCGGCAAACACCATATATTTT. It encodes CASSQTPAANTIYF.

The J gene is TRBJ1-1, the V gene TRBV3-1; D is uncertain. The germline CDR1 and CDR2 sequences are LGHDT and YNNKEL (reference sequence). The CDR3 covers 14 residues. Trimming shortened V by 2 bases and J by 1 base, and 8 bases separated the two germline ends. CDR3 in amino acids: CASSQMSSNTEAFF. CDR3 in DNA: TGTGCCAGCAGCCAAATGTCGTCGAACACTGAAGCTTTCTTT.

The chain recombines TRBV9 with TRBJ2-7; D possibly uses TRBD1 or TRBD2 (6 bases each). Germline values: CDR1 SGDLS, CDR2 YYNGEE. The CDR3 spans 13 residues. The V end was cut by 7 bases, the J end by 7 bases, with 18 bases between. Written as DNA, the CDR3 is TGTGCCAGCGGAGCCGGAGGGGGAAGTGAGCAGTACTTC. This translates into CASGAGGGSEQYF.

The chain uses TRBV7-3 and TRBJ2-5; TRBD2 aligns across 7 bases. J lost 5 bases, V lost 4 bases, and 10 bases had no gene match. From germline, CDR1 is SGHTA and CDR2 FQGTGA. This CDR3 comprises 15 residues. This chain's CDR3 is CASSWGGSGVETQYF. The CDR3 nucleotides read TGTGCCAGCAGCTGGGGCGGGAGTGGCGTGGAGACCCAGTACTTC. Looking up the rest from reference TRBV7-3 and TRBJ2-5 gives the full variable domain: GAGVSQTPSNKVTEKGKYVELRCDPISGHTALYWYRQSLGQGPEFLIYFQGTGAADDSGLPNDRFFAVRPEGSVSTLKIQRTERGDSAVYLCASSWGGSGVETQYFGPGTRLLVL.

The V call is TRBV19, the J call TRBJ2-3, with D perhaps TRBD2 (7 bases). Germline V gives CDR1 LNHDA, CDR2 SQIVND (reference sequence). Between the trimmed V and J ends, which lost 4 bases and 2 bases, there was a span of 16 bases. The CDR3 length is 16 residues. The CDR3 DNA reads as TGTGCCAGTAGTAGCGGGGGCCGCCGCCTCACAGATACGCAGTATTTT. This codes for CASSSGGRRLTDTQYF.

In its sample, this clonotype was seen many times. The rearrangement joins TRBV24-1 to TRBJ2-5, with a possible D match to TRBD1 (7 bases). Germline lookup yields CDR1 KGHDR and CDR2 SFDVKD. Trimming took off 7 bases at V and 5 bases at J, with 19 bases between the two ends. The CDR3 extends over 15 amino acids. The CDR3 is CATSVNQGGSETQYF. Here the CDR3 DNA reads TGTGCCACCAGCGTAAATCAGGGGGGCAGCGAGACCCAGTACTTC.

V usage is TRBV20-1 and J usage is TRBJ2-7, with a possible D match to TRBD2 (5 bases). Germline-derived CDR1 and CDR2 are DFQATT and SNEGSKA (reference sequence). Between the trimmed V and J ends, which lost 3 bases and 4 bases, there was a span of 10 bases. There are 12 residues in the CDR3. In DNA form, the CDR3 reads TGCAGTGCTAGCGAGGGAAGTTACGAGCAGTACTTC. This translates into CSASEGSYEQYF.